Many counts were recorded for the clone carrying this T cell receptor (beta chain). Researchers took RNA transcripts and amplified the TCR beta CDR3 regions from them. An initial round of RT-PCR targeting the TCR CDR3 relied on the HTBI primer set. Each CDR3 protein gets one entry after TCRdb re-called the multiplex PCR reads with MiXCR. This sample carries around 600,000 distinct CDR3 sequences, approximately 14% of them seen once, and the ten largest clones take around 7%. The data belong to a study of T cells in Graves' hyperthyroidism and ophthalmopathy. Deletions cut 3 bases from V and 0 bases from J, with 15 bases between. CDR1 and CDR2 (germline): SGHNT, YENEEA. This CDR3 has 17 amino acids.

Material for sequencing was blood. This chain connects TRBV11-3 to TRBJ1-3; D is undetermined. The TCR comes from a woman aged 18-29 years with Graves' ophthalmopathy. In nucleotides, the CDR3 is TGTGCCAGCAGCTTCTCCCCCCGACATAGCTCTGGAAACACCATATATTTT. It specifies CASSFSPRHSSGNTIYF.